These 4 T cell receptor beta chains originate from one sample sequenced in a study of blood T cell repertoires in COVID-19. Sequenced by immunoSEQ multiplex PCR; TCRdb stores in-frame clones only, minus some. The sample yields fewer than 400,000 clones, about 87% seen once. The sequencing sample was made of PBMCs or T cells enriched from blood (not recorded which). These receptors all come from a man aged 25-40 years who had recovered from COVID-19.

The chain uses TRBV11-2 and TRBJ2-1; 7 positions agree with TRBD2. Trimming took 5 bases from V and 10 from J; bases not matched to a gene: 5. Germline V CDR1 and CDR2: SGHAT, FQNNGV. CDR3 length equals 12 residues. The CDR3 spells CASSGLGLEQFF. The CDR3 DNA sequence: TGTGCCAGCAGCGGACTAGGGCTCGAGCAGTTCTTC. The full variable domain, in which reference TRBV11-2 and TRBJ2-1 provide the parts outside the CDR3, is EAGVAQSPRYKIIEKRQSVAFWCNPISGHATLYWYQQILGQGPKLLIQFQNNGVVDDSQLPKDRFSAERLKGVDSTLKIQPAKLEDSAVYLCASSGLGLEQFFGPGTRLTVL.

The V and J genes are TRBV13 and TRBJ2-7, with 7 bases identical to TRBD2. The CDR3 runs 13 residues. The germline V gene has CDR1 PRHDT and CDR2 FYEKMQ (reference sequence). The junction had 6 bases not matched to a gene; V was cut back by 5 bases and J by 5 bases. CDR3 in amino acids: CASSTRGDDEQYF. The CDR3 nucleotides read TGTGCCAGCAGCACCCGGGGGGACGACGAGCAGTACTTC.

The V call is TRBV18, the J call TRBJ2-2; 7 bases agree with TRBD1. CDR1 is KGHSH and CDR2 is LQKENI in the germline V gene. The V and J ends lost 1 base and 5 bases, in that order; junction bases with no gene match: 7. The CDR3 runs to 16 residues. CDR3 residues: CASSPLDRLLTGELFF. CDR3 nucleotides: TGTGCCAGCTCACCACTGGACAGGCTGTTGACCGGGGAGCTGTTTTTT.

The chain couples TRBV28 to TRBJ1-4; 7 nucleotides align to TRBD1. From germline, CDR1 is MDHEN and CDR2 SYDVKM. V was pared by 5 bases and J by 13 bases, with 4 bases of the junction left unmatched. The CDR3 extends over 11 amino acids. The CDR3 nucleotides read TGTGCCAGCAGTGCGGGACAGCCACTGTTTTTT. It is translated as CASSAGQPLFF. Together with reference TRBV28 and TRBJ1-4, the CDR3 gives the full variable domain: DVKVTQSSRYLVKRTGEKVFLECVQDMDHENMFWYRQDPGLGLRLIYFSYDVKMKEKGDIPEGYSVSREKKERFSLILESASTNQTSMYLCASSAGQPLFFGSGTQLSVL.